This is a list of T cell receptor beta chains from one sample in a study of chronic HIV infection and antiretroviral therapy. TCRdb ran MiXCR on the 5' RACE reads and lists one entry per CDR3 protein. The data contain roughly 39,000 distinct CDR3 sequences, 8.2% of them singletons. The sample consisted of peripheral blood. These receptor sequences come from an adult who had HIV and had not received antiretroviral therapy, or was an uninfected healthy control (not recorded which). Each CDR3 is given with its conserved first and last residue. A D gene is named only where the DNA matches it firmly. Part of the rows lack a size; the others show once, few, many or a class for expanded clones.

TRBV2	.	many	TRBJ1-1	TGTGCCAGCCAAACTTTGGGGGCGAGGGCTGAAGCTTTCTTT	CASQTLGARAEAFF
TRBV29-1	TRBD2	few	TRBJ2-1	TGCAGCACCGCTAGCGGGAGACGCGATGAGCAGTTCTTC	CSTASGRRDEQFF
TRBV6-2/TRBV6-3	.	.	TRBJ2-1	TGTGCCAGCAGTTACCTGCCTGGAGAAAATGAGCAGTTCTTC	CASSYLPGENEQFF
TRBV2	.	many	TRBJ2-7	TGTGCCAGCTCGGGTAATCAGGACAGCTCCTACGAGCAGTACTTC	CASSGNQDSSYEQYF
TRBV4-2	TRBD1	few	TRBJ1-6	TGTGCCAGCAGCCAAGAGACAGGGTTAGCTAATTCACCCCTCCACTTT	CASSQETGLANSPLHF
TRBV18	TRBD2	.	TRBJ2-1	TGTGCCAGCTCACCACTTTTCGGGACTAGCTCCTACAATGAGCAGTTCTTC	CASSPLFGTSSYNEQFF
TRBV4-3	TRBD2	many	TRBJ2-3	TGCGCCAGCAGCCAAGATCCAGCGGGAGCCACAGATACGCAGTATTTT	CASSQDPAGATDTQYF
TRBV29-1	.	few	TRBJ2-1	TGCAGCGTCAGCGAGAACAATGAGCAGTTCTTC	CSVSENNEQFF
TRBV4-1	TRBD2	many	TRBJ2-5	TGCGCCAGCAGCCATCCACGGGGGGGGGAGACCCAGTACTTC	CASSHPRGGETQYF
TRBV20-1	.	few	TRBJ2-7	TGCAGTGCTAGTCAGTCCTCGGGCTACGAGCAGTACTTC	CSASQSSGYEQYF
TRBV7-2	.	many	TRBJ2-5	TGTGCCAGCAGCTTAGGCAGCGGGCCCCAGTACTTC	CASSLGSGPQYF
TRBV27	TRBD1	many	TRBJ2-5	TGTGCCAGCCGGACAGGGGAAGAGACCCAGTACTTC	CASRTGEETQYF
TRBV20-1	.	many	TRBJ1-6	TGCAGTGTGCGTCAGGCCTCCTATAATTCACCCCTCCACTTT	CSVRQASYNSPLHF
TRBV5-6	.	few	TRBJ1-1	TGTGCCAGCAGCTTGGGCAGGGCGGGCACTGAAGCTTTCTTT	CASSLGRAGTEAFF
TRBV2	.	many	TRBJ1-1	TGTGCCAGCAGTGAAAGGTCCCGAGGGGGGATGAACACTGAAGCTTTCTTT	CASSERSRGGMNTEAFF
TRBV4-3	TRBD1	many	TRBJ2-1	TGCGCCAGCAGCCAACAGGGGGTCCCCCCTTACAATGAGCAGTTCTTC	CASSQQGVPPYNEQFF
TRBV2	TRBD2	few	TRBJ2-7	TGTGCCAGCAGGAAAAGCGGGGCCTACGAGCAGTACTTC	CASRKSGAYEQYF
TRBV5-5	.	.	TRBJ1-5	TGTGCCAGCAGCTTTGCGGGTCAGCCCCAGCATTTT	CASSFAGQPQHF
TRBV5-1	.	few	TRBJ2-5	TGCGCCAGCAGCTTGGCTCTCAACCAAGAGACCCAGTACTTC	CASSLALNQETQYF
TRBV9	TRBD2	few	TRBJ2-3	TGTGCCAGCAGCGTAGATGTGGGAGGGCCCGCAGATACGCAGTATTTT	CASSVDVGGPADTQYF
TRBV28	.	many	TRBJ2-5	TGTGCCAGCAGTTGGGAGGGGCAGGGGAGAGAGACCCAGTACTTC	CASSWEGQGRETQYF
TRBV20-1	.	.	TRBJ2-3	TGCAGTGCTTTCTGGACACGCACAGATACGCAGTATTTT	CSAFWTRTDTQYF
TRBV11-2	.	many	TRBJ2-5	TGTGCCAGCAGCTATTCGGGCACCCTACAAGAGACCCAGTACTTC	CASSYSGTLQETQYF
TRBV19	TRBD1	many	TRBJ2-3	TGTGCCAGTATTCGTACAGGGGAAGATACGCAGTATTTT	CASIRTGEDTQYF
TRBV7-7	TRBD2	many	TRBJ2-7	TGTGCTAGCAGCCGGGGACTAGCTGACGAGCAGTACTTC	CASSRGLADEQYF
TRBV29-1	.	many	TRBJ2-1	TGCAGCGTTGAAGGAGAGGGGGGGAGCTCCTACAATGAGCAGTTCTTC	CSVEGEGGSSYNEQFF
TRBV28	TRBD2	many	TRBJ2-3	TGTGCCAGCAGGATGGGGGGAGGGACGGTAGATACGCAGTATTTT	CASRMGGGTVDTQYF
TRBV11-2	.	.	TRBJ1-1	TGTGCCAGCAGGCACCGGACACTACTCACTGAAGCTTTCTTT	CASRHRTLLTEAFF
TRBV10-3	TRBD1	.	TRBJ1-1	TGTGCCATCAGTGGAGACAGGGAAACGACTGAAGCTTTCTTT	CAISGDRETTEAFF
TRBV29-1	.	few	TRBJ2-3	TGCAGCGTTGCCAGGGTTACAGATACGCAGTATTTT	CSVARVTDTQYF
TRBV7-9	TRBD1	many	TRBJ2-6	TGTGCCAGCAGCCCGCGGACAGGGTCTGGGGCCAACGTCCTGACTTTC	CASSPRTGSGANVLTF
TRBV28	TRBD1	few	TRBJ1-5	TGTGCCAGCAGACCGGGACAGGTTCAGCCCCAGCATTTT	CASRPGQVQPQHF
TRBV29-1	TRBD1	many	TRBJ2-3	TGCAGCATAACAGGGACAGGGAGGGCAGATACGCAGTATTTT	CSITGTGRADTQYF
TRBV28	.	.	TRBJ1-1	TGTGCCAGCAGTTTTGACCAAACGGTGCCGGAAGCTTTCTTT	CASSFDQTVPEAFF
TRBV28	TRBD2	few	TRBJ2-7	TGTGCCAGCAGCCCTAGTGGGCCTAGCGGGAGGGAGGGGCAGTACTTC	CASSPSGPSGREGQYF
TRBV5-4	.	few	TRBJ2-1	TGTGCCAGCAGCCTGAGGGCTATGGGTGGAGAGCAGTTCTTC	CASSLRAMGGEQFF
TRBV6-2/TRBV6-3	.	many	TRBJ2-2	TGTGCCAGCAGCCCCCCGGGAAGAGGGAACACCGGGGAGCTGTTTTTT	CASSPPGRGNTGELFF
TRBV2	.	.	TRBJ2-2	TGTGCCAGCATTCCTGGACAGAACACCGGGGAGCTGTTTTTT	CASIPGQNTGELFF
TRBV9	.	few	TRBJ1-1	TGTGCCAGCAGCGGAGGCGGTAGGACTGAAGCTTTCTTT	CASSGGGRTEAFF
TRBV27	TRBD2	many	TRBJ2-7	TGTGCCAGCAGTCCCCCTCCTCCGGGACTAGCGGGATATGAGCAGTACTTC	CASSPPPPGLAGYEQYF
TRBV29-1	.	.	TRBJ2-6	TGCAGCGTTGGTTCTGGGGCCAACGTCCTGACTTTC	CSVGSGANVLTF
TRBV29-1	.	.	TRBJ1-1	TGCAGCTTCTTGGAAGGGATCGAAGCTTTCTTT	CSFLEGIEAFF
TRBV28	TRBD1	many	TRBJ2-7	TGTGCCAGCAGTTTAAGACAGGGGGTACACGAGCAGTACTTC	CASSLRQGVHEQYF
TRBV28	.	.	TRBJ2-4	TGTGCCAGCAGTTCCTTTACAGGGAGATTAGCCAAAAACATTCAGTACTTC	CASSSFTGRLAKNIQYF
TRBV2	TRBD2	many	TRBJ2-6	TGTGCCAGCGGGACAGCGGGAGGGGAATCTGGGGCCAACGTCCTGACTTTC	CASGTAGGESGANVLTF
TRBV5-1	TRBD1	.	TRBJ1-1	TGCGCCAGCAGCTACGAAGGACAGGGGGCTGAAGCTTTCTTT	CASSYEGQGAEAFF
TRBV29-1	.	many	TRBJ1-3	TGCAGCGGGGTATCTGGAAACACCATATATTTT	CSGVSGNTIYF
TRBV28	.	many	TRBJ1-2	TGTGCCAGCAGTCAGGCGCAGGGAAACTATGGCTACACCTTC	CASSQAQGNYGYTF